This TCR beta chain was recorded in a study of immune cell composition in non-small cell lung cancer. V was pared by 6 bases and J by 1 base, with 11 bases between. The V gene's germline CDR1 is SGHDT and CDR2 YYEEEE. This CDR3 contains 13 residues. Study-wide points: TIL tumour reactivity correlated with maximal tumour-associated clone frequency in adenocarcinoma. Dominant in vivo tumour-associated clones were not shown to share tumour-reactive sequences.

Here immunoSEQ multiplex PCR was the method, and the copy in TCRdb shows in-frame clones only, minus some. The data contain a few thousand clones, around 68% of them seen just once; the ten biggest clones take up under 30%. Worth noting for this clone: What it binds is not known.

The TCR sequence derives from a human donor with non-small cell lung cancer. The chain joins TRBV5-6 to TRBJ2-7, with D possibly being TRBD1 (6 bases). The sample taken for sequencing was lung tumor tissue. The chain's CDR3 is CASTRDTSYEQYF. The CDR3 nucleotides read TGTGCCAGCACCAGGGACACTTCCTACGAGCAGTACTTC.